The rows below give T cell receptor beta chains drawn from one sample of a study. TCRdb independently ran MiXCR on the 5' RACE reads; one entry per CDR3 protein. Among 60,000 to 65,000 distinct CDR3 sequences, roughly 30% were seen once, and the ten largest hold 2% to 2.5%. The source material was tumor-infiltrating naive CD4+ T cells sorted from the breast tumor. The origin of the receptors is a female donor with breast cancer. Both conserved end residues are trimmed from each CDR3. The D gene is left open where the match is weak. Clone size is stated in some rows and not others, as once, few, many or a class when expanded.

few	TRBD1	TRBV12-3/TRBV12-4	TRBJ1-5	ASSQNRGGSNQPQH
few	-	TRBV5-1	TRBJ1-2	ASSPEYYGYT
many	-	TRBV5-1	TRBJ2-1	ASSSDWNEQF
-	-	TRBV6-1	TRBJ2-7	ATFPLSSYEQY
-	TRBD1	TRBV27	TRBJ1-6	ASSHLYRTGINSPLH
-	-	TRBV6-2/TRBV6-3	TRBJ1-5	ASSYNRRGQPQH
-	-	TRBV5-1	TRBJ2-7	ASSPTGAGQY
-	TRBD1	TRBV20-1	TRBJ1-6	PVFQQGPDNSPLH
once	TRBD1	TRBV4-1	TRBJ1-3	ASSQVLGRQGLTHSDSGNTIY
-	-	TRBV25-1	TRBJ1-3	ASSDTHWNTIY
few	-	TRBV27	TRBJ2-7	ASSLGRGPTRSEQY
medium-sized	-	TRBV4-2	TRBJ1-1	ASSPGDKGKAEAF
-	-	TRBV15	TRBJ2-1	ATSRGQGINNEQF
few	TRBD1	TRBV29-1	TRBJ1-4	SVGRGTGGEKLF
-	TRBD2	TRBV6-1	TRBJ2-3	ASRSSGGTYSTDTQY
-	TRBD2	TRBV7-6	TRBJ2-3	ASSSRYGTRKSTDTQY
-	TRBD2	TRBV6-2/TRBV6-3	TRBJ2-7	ASSYRLAGAIPLEQY
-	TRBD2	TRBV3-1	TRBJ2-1	ANSQEATSGSNEQF
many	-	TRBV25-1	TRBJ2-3	ASSDPTGEGDTQY
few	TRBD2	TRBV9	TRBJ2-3	ASSGGSSGHTDTQY
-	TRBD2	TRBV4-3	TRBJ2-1	ASSQDPSGKYNEQF
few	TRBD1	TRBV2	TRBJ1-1	ASSQLDRGDDF
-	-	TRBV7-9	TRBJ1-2	ASSRGTGANYGHT
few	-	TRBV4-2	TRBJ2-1	ASSHPSDLGAGSVY
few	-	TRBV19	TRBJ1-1	ASSIKGRIGMNTEAF
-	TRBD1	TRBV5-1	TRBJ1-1	ASSKRDRGADTEAF
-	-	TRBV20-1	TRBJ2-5	SAVLSGSRETQY
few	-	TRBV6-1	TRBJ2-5	ASSEGGAWETQY
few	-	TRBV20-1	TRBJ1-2	SVLGLQGNYGYT
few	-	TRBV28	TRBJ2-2	ASSLLLGELF
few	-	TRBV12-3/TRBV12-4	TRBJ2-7	ASSLGGSYEPY
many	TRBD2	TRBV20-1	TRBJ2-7	SARKLAGVYEQY
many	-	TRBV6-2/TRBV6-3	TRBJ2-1	ASTQGDVSEQF
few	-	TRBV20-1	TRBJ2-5	SASALSPTLETQY
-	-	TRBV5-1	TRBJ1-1	ASSPRLNTEAF
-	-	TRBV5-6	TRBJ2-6	ASSRDLSGANVLT
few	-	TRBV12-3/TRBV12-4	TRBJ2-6	ASSQGISGANVLT
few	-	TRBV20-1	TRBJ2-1	SARDDHSYNEQF